The TCR beta chain under discussion was sequenced for a study of cytomegalovirus exposure and HLA in healthy donors. As for this clone: Its antigen is currently unknown.

General study findings and limits: Associated with cytomegalovirus, according to the listing, were around 170 TCR beta chains.

The V and J ends lost 3 bases and 9 bases, in that order; junction bases with no gene match: 11. Germline lookup yields CDR1 LNHDA and CDR2 SQIVND (reference sequence). The CDR3 sequence is 16 residues long. The assay was immunoSEQ multiplex PCR, and TCRdb's table has in-frame clones only and misses some. The top ten hold approximately 1% of the sample, which has 200,000 to 250,000 clones, about 93% seen once. The source of this sequence is a woman aged 18-35 years in good health and CMV-seronegative. Sequencing was carried out using PBMCs. This chain links TRBV19 with TRBJ1-6, with 7 bases aligning to TRBD1. The CDR3 region has the DNA TGTGCCAGTAGTATGGGACAGTCTAGTGTTTTTTCACCCCTCCACTTT. It translates to CASSMGQSSVFSPLHF.